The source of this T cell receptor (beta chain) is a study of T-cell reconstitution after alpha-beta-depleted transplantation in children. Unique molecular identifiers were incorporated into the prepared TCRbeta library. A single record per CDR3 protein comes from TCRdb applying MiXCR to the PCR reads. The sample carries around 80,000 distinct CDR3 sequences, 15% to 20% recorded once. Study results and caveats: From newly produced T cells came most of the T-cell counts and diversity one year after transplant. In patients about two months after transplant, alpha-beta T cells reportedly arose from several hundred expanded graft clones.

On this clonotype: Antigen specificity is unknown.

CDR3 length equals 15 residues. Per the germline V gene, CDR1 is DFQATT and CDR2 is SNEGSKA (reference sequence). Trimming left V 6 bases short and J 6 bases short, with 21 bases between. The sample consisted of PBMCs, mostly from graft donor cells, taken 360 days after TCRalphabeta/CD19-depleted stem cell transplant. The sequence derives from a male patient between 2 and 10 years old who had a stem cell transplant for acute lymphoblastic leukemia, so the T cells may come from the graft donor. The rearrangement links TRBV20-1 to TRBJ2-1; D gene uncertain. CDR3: CSAPDEALEVNEQFF. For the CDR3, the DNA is TGCAGTGCCCCCGACGAGGCTTTAGAGGTCAATGAGCAGTTCTTC.